This note documents a single T cell receptor beta chain sequence. Antigen: not known. These data are taken from a study of cytotoxic CD8 clonotypes in ibrutinib-treated CLL. Study at large: IGHV unmutated under 18; relapsed/refractory fewer than 13; treatment-naive some 16.

Investigators sought sequencing depths of between 1 in 200,000 and 1 in 1 million T cells. Here immunoSEQ multiplex PCR was the method, and the copy in TCRdb shows in-frame clones only, minus some. The sample has approximately 330,000 clones, around four fifths seen once. The CDR3 is 14 residues long. CDR1 is LNHDA and CDR2 is SQIVND in the germline V gene (reference sequence). The J segment lost 5 bases and the V segment lost 4 bases, leaving 8 bases of the junction unmatched. Study-wide findings and caveats: There were differences in sampling times between sustained-remission and progressing patients. Once treatment began, public clonotypes, which were uncommon, contracted or stayed stable.

This TCR came from a human donor with chronic lymphocytic leukemia. Sequenced material: PBMCs, taken before ibrutinib treatment. The V call is TRBV19, the J call TRBJ2-7; 7 bases are a match to TRBD1. The chain's CDR3 is CASSRTTTGHEQYF. The CDR3 DNA follows: TGTGCCAGTAGTAGAACGACGACAGGGCACGAGCAGTACTTC.